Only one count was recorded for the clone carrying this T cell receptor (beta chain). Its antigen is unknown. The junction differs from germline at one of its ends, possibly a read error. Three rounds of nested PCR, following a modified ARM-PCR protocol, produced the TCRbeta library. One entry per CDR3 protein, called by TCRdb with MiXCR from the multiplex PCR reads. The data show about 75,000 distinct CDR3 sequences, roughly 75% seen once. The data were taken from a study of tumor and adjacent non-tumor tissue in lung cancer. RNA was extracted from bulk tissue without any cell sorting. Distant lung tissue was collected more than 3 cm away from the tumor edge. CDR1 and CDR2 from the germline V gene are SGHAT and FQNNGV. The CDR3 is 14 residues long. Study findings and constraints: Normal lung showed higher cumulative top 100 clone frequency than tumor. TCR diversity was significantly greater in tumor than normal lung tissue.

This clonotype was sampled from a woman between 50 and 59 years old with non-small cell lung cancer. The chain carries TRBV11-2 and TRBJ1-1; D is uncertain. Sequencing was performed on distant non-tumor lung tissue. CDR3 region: CASSFGSKSTEALF. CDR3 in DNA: TGTGCCAGCAGTTTCGGAAGTAAGAGCACTGAAGCTCTCTTT.